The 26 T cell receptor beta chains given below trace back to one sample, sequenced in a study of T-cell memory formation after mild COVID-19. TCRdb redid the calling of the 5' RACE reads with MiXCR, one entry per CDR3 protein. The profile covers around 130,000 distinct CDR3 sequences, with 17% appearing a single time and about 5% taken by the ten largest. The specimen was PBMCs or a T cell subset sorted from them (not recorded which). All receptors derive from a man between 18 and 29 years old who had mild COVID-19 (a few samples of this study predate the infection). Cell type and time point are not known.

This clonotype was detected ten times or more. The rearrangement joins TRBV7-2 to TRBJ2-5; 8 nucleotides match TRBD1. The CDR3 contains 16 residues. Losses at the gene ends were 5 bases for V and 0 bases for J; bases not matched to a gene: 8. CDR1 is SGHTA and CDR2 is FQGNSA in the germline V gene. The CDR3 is CASSRGQAGYQETQYF. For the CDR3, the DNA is TGTGCCAGCAGCAGGGGACAGGCTGGGTACCAAGAGACCCAGTACTTC.

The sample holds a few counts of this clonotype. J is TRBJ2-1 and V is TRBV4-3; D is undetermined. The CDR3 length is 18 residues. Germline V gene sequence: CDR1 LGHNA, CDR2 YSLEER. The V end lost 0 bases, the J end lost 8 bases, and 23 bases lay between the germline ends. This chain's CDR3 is CASSQDIGVSEVGDEQFF. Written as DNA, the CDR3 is TGCGCCAGCAGCCAAGACATTGGGGTCTCTGAGGTCGGTGATGAGCAGTTCTTC.

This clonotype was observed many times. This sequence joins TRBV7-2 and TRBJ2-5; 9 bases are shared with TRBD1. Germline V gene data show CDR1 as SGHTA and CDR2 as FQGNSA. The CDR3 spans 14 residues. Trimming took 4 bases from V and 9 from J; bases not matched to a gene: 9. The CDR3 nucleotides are TGTGCCAGCAGCTCATACAGGGGGCGCATGGCCCAGTACTTC. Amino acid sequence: CASSSYRGRMAQYF.

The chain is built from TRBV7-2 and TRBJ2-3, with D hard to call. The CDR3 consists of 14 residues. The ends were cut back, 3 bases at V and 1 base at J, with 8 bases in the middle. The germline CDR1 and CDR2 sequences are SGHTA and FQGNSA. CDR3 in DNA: TGTGCCAGCAGCTTCATACGGGGCACAGATACGCAGTATTTT. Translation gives CASSFIRGTDTQYF.

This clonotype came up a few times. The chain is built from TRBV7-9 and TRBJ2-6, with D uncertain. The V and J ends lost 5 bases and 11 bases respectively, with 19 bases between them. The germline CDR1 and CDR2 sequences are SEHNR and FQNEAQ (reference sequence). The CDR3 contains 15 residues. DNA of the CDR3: TGTGCCAGCAGCAAACGGGTATCCCGTAACCACGTCCTGACTTTC. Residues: CASSKRVSRNHVLTF.

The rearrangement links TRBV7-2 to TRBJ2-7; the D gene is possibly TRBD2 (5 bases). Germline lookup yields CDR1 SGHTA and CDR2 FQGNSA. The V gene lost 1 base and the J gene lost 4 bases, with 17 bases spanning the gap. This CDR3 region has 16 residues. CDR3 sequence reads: CASSLVVRRGGYEQYF. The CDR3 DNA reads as TGTGCCAGCAGCTTAGTAGTTCGGAGAGGCGGGTACGAGCAGTACTTC. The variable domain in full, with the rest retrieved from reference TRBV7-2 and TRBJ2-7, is GAGVSQSPSNKVTEKGKDVELRCDPISGHTALYWYRQSLGQGLEFLIYFQGNSAPDKSGLPSDRFSAERTGGSVSTLTIQRTQQEDSAVYLCASSLVVRRGGYEQYFGPGTRLTVT.

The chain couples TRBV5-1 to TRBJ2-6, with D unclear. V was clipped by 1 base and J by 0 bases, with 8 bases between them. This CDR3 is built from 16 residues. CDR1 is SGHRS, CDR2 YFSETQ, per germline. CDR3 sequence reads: CASSLTAGSGANVLTF. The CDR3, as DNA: TGCGCCAGCAGCTTGACGGCCGGCTCTGGGGCCAACGTCCTGACTTTC.

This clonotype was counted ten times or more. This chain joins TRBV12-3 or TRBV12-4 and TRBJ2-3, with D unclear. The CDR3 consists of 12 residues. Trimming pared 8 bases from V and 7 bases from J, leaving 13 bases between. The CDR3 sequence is CASQTSPNTQYF. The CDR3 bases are TGTGCCAGCCAGACCTCACCGAATACGCAGTATTTT.

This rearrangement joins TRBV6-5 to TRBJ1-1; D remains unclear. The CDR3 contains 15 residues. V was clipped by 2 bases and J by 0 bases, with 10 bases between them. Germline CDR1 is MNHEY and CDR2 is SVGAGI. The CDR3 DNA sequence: TGTGCCAGCAGTTACGGGTACACAGTGAACACTGAAGCTTTCTTT. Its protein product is CASSYGYTVNTEAFF.

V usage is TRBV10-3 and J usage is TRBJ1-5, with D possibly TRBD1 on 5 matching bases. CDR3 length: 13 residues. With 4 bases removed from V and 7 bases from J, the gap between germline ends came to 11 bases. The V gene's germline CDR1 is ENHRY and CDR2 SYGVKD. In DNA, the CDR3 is TGTGCCATCAGTGTCAGGGAAGGGCAGCCCCAGCATTTT. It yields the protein CAISVREGQPQHF.

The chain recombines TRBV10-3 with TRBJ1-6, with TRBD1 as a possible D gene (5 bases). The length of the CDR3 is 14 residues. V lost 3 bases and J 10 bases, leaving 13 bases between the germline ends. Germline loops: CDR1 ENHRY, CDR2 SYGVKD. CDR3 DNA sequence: TGTGCCATCAGTGACGGGATGGCAGGGTCACCCCTCCACTTT. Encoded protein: CAISDGMAGSPLHF.

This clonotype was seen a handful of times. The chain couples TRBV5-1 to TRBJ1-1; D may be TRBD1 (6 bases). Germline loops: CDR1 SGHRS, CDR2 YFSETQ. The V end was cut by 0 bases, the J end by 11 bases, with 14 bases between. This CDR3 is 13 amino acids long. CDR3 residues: CASSLEQGTAAFF. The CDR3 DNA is TGCGCCAGCAGCTTGGAACAGGGTACGGCCGCTTTCTTT.

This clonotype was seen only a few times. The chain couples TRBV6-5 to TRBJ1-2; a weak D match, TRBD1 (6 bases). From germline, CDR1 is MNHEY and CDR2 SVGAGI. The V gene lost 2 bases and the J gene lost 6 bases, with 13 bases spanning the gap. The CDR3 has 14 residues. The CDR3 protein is CASSYQDRRNGYTF. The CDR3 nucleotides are TGTGCCAGCAGTTACCAGGACAGAAGGAATGGCTACACCTTC.

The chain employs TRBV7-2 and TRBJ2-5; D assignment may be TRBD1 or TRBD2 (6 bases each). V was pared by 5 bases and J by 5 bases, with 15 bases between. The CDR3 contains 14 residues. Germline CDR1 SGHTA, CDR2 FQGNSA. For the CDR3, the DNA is TGTGCCAGCAGCGAAGAGGGGGGCCGGGAGACCCAGTACTTC. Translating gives CASSEEGGRETQYF. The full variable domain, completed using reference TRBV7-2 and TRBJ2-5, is GAGVSQSPSNKVTEKGKDVELRCDPISGHTALYWYRQSLGQGLEFLIYFQGNSAPDKSGLPSDRFSAERTGGSVSTLTIQRTQQEDSAVYLCASSEEGGRETQYFGPGTRLLVL.

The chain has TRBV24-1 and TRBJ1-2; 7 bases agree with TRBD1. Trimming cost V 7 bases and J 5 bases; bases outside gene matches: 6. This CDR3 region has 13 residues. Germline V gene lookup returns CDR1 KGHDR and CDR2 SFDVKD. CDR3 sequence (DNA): TGTGCCACCAGACCTAGACAGGGATATGGCTACACCTTC. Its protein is CATRPRQGYGYTF.

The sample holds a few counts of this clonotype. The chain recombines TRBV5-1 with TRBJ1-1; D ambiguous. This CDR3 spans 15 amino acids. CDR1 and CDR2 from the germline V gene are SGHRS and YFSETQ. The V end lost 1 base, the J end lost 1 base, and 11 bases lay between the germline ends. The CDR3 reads CASSLSLGENTEAFF. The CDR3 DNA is TGCGCCAGCAGCTTGAGTCTCGGGGAGAACACTGAAGCTTTCTTT.

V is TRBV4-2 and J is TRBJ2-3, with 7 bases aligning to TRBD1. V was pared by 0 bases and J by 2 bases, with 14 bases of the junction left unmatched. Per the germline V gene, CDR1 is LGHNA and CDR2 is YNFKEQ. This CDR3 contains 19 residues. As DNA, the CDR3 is TGTGCCAGCAGCCAAGAAAGGGGGCATAACGGAGGCCTCACAGATACGCAGTATTTT. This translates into CASSQERGHNGGLTDTQYF.

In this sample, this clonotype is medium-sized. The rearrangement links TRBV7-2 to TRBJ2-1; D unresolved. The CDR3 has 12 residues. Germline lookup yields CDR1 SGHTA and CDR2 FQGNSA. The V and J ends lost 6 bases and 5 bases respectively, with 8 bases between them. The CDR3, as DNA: TGTGCCAGCAGTGGACGGCACAATGAGCAGTTCTTC. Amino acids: CASSGRHNEQFF. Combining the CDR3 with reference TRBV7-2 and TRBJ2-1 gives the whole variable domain GAGVSQSPSNKVTEKGKDVELRCDPISGHTALYWYRQSLGQGLEFLIYFQGNSAPDKSGLPSDRFSAERTGGSVSTLTIQRTQQEDSAVYLCASSGRHNEQFFGPGTRLTVL.

The CDR3 region has the DNA TGTGCCGGACGGGGGATTCTTTACTCCTACGAGCAGTACTTC. Amino acid sequence: CAGRGILYSYEQYF. J is TRBJ2-7 and V is TRBV19; maybe TRBD2 (6 bases). The CDR3 extends over 14 amino acids. Trimming removed 11 bases from V and 0 bases from J, with 17 bases in between. Germline loops: CDR1 LNHDA, CDR2 SQIVND (reference sequence).

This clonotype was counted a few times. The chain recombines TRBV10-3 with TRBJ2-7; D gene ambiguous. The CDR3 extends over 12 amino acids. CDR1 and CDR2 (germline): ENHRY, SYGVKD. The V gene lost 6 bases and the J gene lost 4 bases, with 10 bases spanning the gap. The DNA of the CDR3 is TGTGCCATCAGGAAGGACCAGTACGAGCAGTACTTC. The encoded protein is CAIRKDQYEQYF.

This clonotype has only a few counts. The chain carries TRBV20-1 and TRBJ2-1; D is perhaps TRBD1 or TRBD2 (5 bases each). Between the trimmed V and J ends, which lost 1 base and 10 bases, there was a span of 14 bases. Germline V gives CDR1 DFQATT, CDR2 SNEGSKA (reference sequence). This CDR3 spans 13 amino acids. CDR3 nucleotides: TGCAGTGCTAGAGGAGGCAGGGACGAGGAGCAGTTCTTC. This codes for CSARGGRDEEQFF.

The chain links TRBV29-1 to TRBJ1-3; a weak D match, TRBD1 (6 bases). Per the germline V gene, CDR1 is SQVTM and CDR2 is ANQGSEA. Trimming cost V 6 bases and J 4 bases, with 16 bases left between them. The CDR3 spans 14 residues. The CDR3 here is CSVLTGMGGNTIYF. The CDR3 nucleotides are TGCAGCGTCCTTACAGGGATGGGAGGAAACACCATATATTTT.

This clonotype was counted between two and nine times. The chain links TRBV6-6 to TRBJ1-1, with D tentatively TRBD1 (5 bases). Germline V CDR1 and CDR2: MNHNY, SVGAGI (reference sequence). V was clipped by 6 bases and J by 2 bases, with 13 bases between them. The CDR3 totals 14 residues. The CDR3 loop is CASRGTGVNTEAFF. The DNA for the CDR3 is TGTGCCAGCAGGGGTACAGGTGTCAACACTGAAGCTTTCTTT.

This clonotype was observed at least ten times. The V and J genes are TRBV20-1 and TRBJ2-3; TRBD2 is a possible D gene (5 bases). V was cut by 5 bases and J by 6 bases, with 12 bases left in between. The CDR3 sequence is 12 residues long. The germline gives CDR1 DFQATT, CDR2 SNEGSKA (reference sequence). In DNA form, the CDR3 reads TGCAGTGCTCCCGGACCGGGGGATACGCAGTATTTT. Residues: CSAPGPGDTQYF.

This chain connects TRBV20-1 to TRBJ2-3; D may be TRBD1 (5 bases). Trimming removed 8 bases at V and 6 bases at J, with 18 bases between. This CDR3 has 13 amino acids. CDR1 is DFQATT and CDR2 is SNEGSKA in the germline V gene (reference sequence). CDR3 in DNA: TGCAGTTCCGATTTGTGGGGCCGGGATACGCAGTATTTT. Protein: CSSDLWGRDTQYF.

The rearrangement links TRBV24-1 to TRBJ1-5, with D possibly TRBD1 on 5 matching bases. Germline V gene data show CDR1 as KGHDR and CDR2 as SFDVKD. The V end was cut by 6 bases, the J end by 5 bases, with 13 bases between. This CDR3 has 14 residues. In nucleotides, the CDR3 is TGTGCCACCAGTTCCGGGGGATGGGATCAGCCCCAGCATTTT. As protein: CATSSGGWDQPQHF.